Listed below are T cell receptor beta chains from one sample, sequenced in a study of CD8+ T cells in alopecia areata. TCRdb's table, derived via immunoSEQ multiplex PCR, lists solely in-frame clones and lacks some. The data hold some 200,000 clones, with around 50% observed a single time. The material sequenced was CD8+ T cells sorted from blood, taken at week 24, from a patient treated with tofacitinib. These TCRs come from a human donor with alopecia areata. Both conserved end residues are part of each CDR3. D genes are given only for firm matches. Clone size is stated in some rows and not others, as once, few, many or a class when expanded.

J gene: TRBJ1-1; V gene: TRBV27; clone size: once; CDR3 length: 13; D gene: -; CDR3 DNA: TGTGCCAGCAGTTTTATCGGGGGAAGGGAAGCTTTCTTT; CDR3 protein: CASSFIGGREAFF
J gene: TRBJ2-1; V gene: TRBV9; clone size: -; CDR3 length: 17; D gene: TRBD2; CDR3 DNA: TGTGCCAGCAGCGTAGCTCAGCCGACTAGCCCCTACAATGAGCAGTTCTTC; CDR3 protein: CASSVAQPTSPYNEQFF
J gene: TRBJ1-1; V gene: TRBV2; clone size: -; CDR3 length: 18; D gene: -; CDR3 DNA: TGTGCCAGCAAGCGGGGTGGGCGACTCGAGATCTTGAACACTGAAGCTTTCTTT; CDR3 protein: CASKRGGRLEILNTEAFF
J gene: TRBJ1-5; V gene: TRBV6-5; clone size: -; CDR3 length: 12; D gene: -; CDR3 DNA: TGTGCCAGCAGTACAACAGGGAAACAACAGCATTTT; CDR3 protein: CASSTTGKQQHF
J gene: TRBJ2-1; V gene: TRBV6-5; clone size: few; CDR3 length: 13; D gene: -; CDR3 DNA: TGTGCCAGCAGTTATGGCGGGAACAATGAGCAGTTCTTC; CDR3 protein: CASSYGGNNEQFF
J gene: TRBJ1-2; V gene: TRBV13; clone size: -; CDR3 length: 14; D gene: -; CDR3 DNA: TGTGCCAGCAGACCAACAACAACACGCTATGGCTACACCTTC; CDR3 protein: CASRPTTTRYGYTF
J gene: TRBJ2-7; V gene: TRBV27; clone size: once; CDR3 length: 15; D gene: -; CDR3 DNA: TGTGCCAGCAGCCCAGGTCTCCAGGGCTCCTACGAGCAGTACTTC; CDR3 protein: CASSPGLQGSYEQYF
J gene: TRBJ1-2; V gene: TRBV13; clone size: few; CDR3 length: 14; D gene: TRBD1; CDR3 DNA: TGTGCCAGCAGTGAGACAGGGGGCGCCTATGGCTACACCTTC; CDR3 protein: CASSETGGAYGYTF
J gene: TRBJ2-7; V gene: TRBV15; clone size: -; CDR3 length: 13; D gene: TRBD1; CDR3 DNA: TGTGCCACCAGCAGGATACAGGGGGACGAGCAGTACTTC; CDR3 protein: CATSRIQGDEQYF
J gene: TRBJ2-7; V gene: TRBV2; clone size: -; CDR3 length: 14; D gene: -; CDR3 DNA: TGTGCCAGCAGCGCACAGGACCCAAAATACGAGCAGTACTTC; CDR3 protein: CASSAQDPKYEQYF